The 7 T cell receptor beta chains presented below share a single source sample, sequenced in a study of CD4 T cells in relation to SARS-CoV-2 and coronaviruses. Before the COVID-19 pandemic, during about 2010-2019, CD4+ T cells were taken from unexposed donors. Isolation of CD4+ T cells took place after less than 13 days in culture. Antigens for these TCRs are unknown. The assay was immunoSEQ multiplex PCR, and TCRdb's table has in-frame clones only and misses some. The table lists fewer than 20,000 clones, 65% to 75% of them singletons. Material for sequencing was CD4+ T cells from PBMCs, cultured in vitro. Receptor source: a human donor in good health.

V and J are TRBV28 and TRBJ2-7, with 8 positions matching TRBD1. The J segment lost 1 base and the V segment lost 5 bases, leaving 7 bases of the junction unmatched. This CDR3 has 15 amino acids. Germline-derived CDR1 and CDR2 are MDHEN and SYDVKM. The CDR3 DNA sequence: TGTGCCAGCAGTCGCCGGACAGGGAGTTCCTACGAGCAGTACTTC. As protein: CASSRRTGSSYEQYF. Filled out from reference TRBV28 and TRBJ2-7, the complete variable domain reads DVKVTQSSRYLVKRTGEKVFLECVQDMDHENMFWYRQDPGLGLRLIYFSYDVKMKEKGDIPEGYSVSREKKERFSLILESASTNQTSMYLCASSRRTGSSYEQYFGPGTRLTVT.

For the CDR3, the DNA is TGTGCCAGCCGGATTGCAACTAATGAAAAACTGTTTTTT. This encodes CASRIATNEKLFF. V gene TRBV28 combines with J gene TRBJ1-4; D not certain. Germline CDR1 reads MDHEN; CDR2 reads SYDVKM. The CDR3 sequence is 13 residues long. The V end was cut by 8 bases, the J end by 0 bases, with 7 bases between.

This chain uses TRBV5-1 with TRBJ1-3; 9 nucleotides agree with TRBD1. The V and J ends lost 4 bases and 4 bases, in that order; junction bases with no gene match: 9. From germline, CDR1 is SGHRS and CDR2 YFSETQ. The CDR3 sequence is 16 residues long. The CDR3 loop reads CASSESGTGQGNTIYF. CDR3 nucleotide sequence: TGCGCCAGCAGCGAATCGGGGACAGGGCAAGGAAACACCATATATTTT.

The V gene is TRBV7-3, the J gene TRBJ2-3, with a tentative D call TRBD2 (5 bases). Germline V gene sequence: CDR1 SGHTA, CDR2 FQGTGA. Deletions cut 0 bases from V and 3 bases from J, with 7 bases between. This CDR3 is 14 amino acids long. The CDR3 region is CASSLTSGTDTQYF. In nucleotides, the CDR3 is TGTGCCAGCAGCTTAACCAGCGGAACAGATACGCAGTATTTT.

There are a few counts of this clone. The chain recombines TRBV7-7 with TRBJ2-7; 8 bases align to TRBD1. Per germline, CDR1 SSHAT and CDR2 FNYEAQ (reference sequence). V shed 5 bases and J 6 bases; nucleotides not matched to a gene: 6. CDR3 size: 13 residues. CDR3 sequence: CASSHDRGSEQYF. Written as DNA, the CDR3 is TGTGCCAGCAGCCACGACAGGGGATCCGAGCAGTACTTC.

The CDR3 sequence is CASSEPAGLAGKYNEQFF. The CDR3, as DNA: TGTGCCAGCAGTGAACCGGCGGGACTAGCGGGCAAATACAATGAGCAGTTCTTC. The chain is built from TRBV6-1 and TRBJ2-1, with TRBD2 matching 12 bases. The CDR3 sequence is 18 residues long. The V segment lost 2 bases and the J segment 4 bases; nucleotides outside the gene matches: 9. Germline lookup yields CDR1 MNHNS and CDR2 SASEGT.

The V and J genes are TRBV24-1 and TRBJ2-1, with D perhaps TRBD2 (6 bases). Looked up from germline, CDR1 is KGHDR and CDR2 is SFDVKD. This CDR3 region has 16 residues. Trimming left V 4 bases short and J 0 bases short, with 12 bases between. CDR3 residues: CATSDPLATSYNEQFF. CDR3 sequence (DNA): TGTGCCACCAGTGACCCCCTAGCGACCTCCTACAATGAGCAGTTCTTC.